Following are 6 T cell receptor beta chains from one sample sequenced in a study of breast tumors, draining lymph nodes, adjacent tissues. MiXCR, applied by TCRdb to the multiplex PCR reads, yields one record per CDR3 protein. The table lists over 200,000 distinct CDR3 sequences, roughly 32% of them singletons, with 1.4% in the top ten. The lymph nodes were axillary draining lymph nodes from breast cancer patients. The source material was axillary lymph node tissue. The source of these receptors is a female donor with breast cancer. Some clones in this sample may be carry-over from other donors' samples.

This clonotype has a count of ten or more. The chain employs TRBV4-2 and TRBJ1-2; 8 bases line up with TRBD1. The CDR3 has 16 residues. The germline V gene encodes CDR1 LGHNA and CDR2 YNFKEQ. Trimming cost V 1 base and J 3 bases; bases outside gene matches: 7. The CDR3 loop is CASSQVVGQGHYGYTF. The DNA for the CDR3 is TGTGCCAGCAGCCAAGTCGTCGGACAGGGCCACTATGGCTACACCTTC.

The rearrangement uses TRBV6-6 and TRBJ1-1, with 7 bases identical to TRBD1. V lost 6 bases, J lost 3 bases, and 7 bases stayed unmatched. CDR3 length: 14 residues. The germline V gene encodes CDR1 MNHNY and CDR2 SVGAGI (reference sequence). CDR3 loop: CASRGQTFDTEAFF. DNA for the CDR3: TGTGCCAGCAGGGGACAGACCTTCGACACTGAAGCTTTCTTT.

This clonotype was observed many times. The chain has TRBV7-2 and TRBJ2-5; no firm D call. CDR1 and CDR2 (germline): SGHTA, FQGNSA. The CDR3 is made up of 13 amino acids. V lost 4 bases to trimming and J lost 3 bases, with 9 bases between them. CDR3 protein: CASSSRQEETQYF. CDR3 DNA sequence: TGTGCCAGCAGCTCCCGACAAGAAGAGACCCAGTACTTC.

This clonotype was seen at least ten times. The J gene is TRBJ2-2, the V gene TRBV11-3, with D perhaps matching TRBD2 (5 bases). The CDR3 is 14 amino acids. V lost 1 base and J 5 bases, leaving 8 bases between the germline ends. CDR1 and CDR2 (germline): SGHNT, YENEEA. CDR3 sequence reads: CASSLGRTTGELFF. For the CDR3, the DNA is TGTGCCAGCAGCTTAGGTCGGACTACCGGGGAGCTGTTTTTT.

This clonotype appeared many times. The gene calls are TRBV11-1 and TRBJ2-7; no clear D gene. This CDR3 has 13 residues. V lost 1 base, J lost 3 bases, and 7 bases lay in between. Germline lookup yields CDR1 SGHAT and CDR2 FQDESV (reference sequence). Here the CDR3 DNA reads TGTGCCAGCAGCTTAGACGGATACTACGAGCAGTACTTC. It is translated as CASSLDGYYEQYF.

This clonotype was counted between two and nine times. With a much larger clone just one base away, this may be a read error. This chain links TRBV6-5 with TRBJ2-3; D is unresolved. Trimming shortened V by 7 bases and J by 0 bases, and 14 bases separated the two germline ends. The CDR3 has 15 amino acids. Per the germline V gene, CDR1 is MNHEY and CDR2 is SVGAGI. The CDR3 DNA reads as TGTGCCAGCACCCACAAAGGGCGTAGCACAGATACGCAGTATTTT. Translation gives CASTHKGRSTDTQYF.